The clone carrying this T cell receptor beta chain was picked up a small number of times. Its antigen is undetermined. Trimming cost V 1 base and J 4 bases; bases outside gene matches: 2. The CDR3 length is 15 residues. CDR1 is SGHRS and CDR2 is YFSETQ in the germline V gene. The data belong to a study of Graves' ophthalmopathy and Graves' hyperthyroidism. Broader study findings: A model built from 13 signatures distinguished ophthalmopathy from stable hyperthyroidism with 87.88% sensitivity and around 78% specificity.

Amplified TCR beta CDR3 regions were obtained using RNA transcripts as template. Amplification began with first-round RT-PCR using HTBI primers, then second-round multiplex PCR was performed. One entry per CDR3 protein results from TCRdb running MiXCR on the multiplex PCR reads. The table records hundreds of thousands of distinct CDR3 sequences, approximately 22% of them present only once. If patients had other autoimmune diseases, uncontrolled infections, pregnancy or lactation, they were excluded. Input material: peripheral blood. The origin of this receptor is a woman between 18 and 29 years old with stable Graves' hyperthyroidism. Some clones in this sample may be carry-over from other donors' samples. V and J are TRBV5-1 and TRBJ2-2, with 9 bases aligning to TRBD1. The CDR3 reads CASSLRQGVTGELFF. DNA of the CDR3: TGCGCCAGCAGCTTGCGACAGGGGGTCACCGGGGAGCTGTTTTTT.